The rows below give T cell receptor beta chains drawn from one sample of a study of T cell responses to AZD1222 COVID-19 vaccine. Measured with immunoSEQ multiplex PCR; TCRdb has only the in-frame clones, and not every one. There are about 94,000 clones in the sample; 85% occur only once, and 4.5% lies in the top ten. The sequences come from peripheral blood, collected 28 days after the second AZD1222 dose. The receptors were gathered from an adult who received the AZD1222 COVID-19 vaccine. Both conserved end residues are part of each CDR3. D genes are given only for firm matches. Size values are once, few and many counts, or a class for expanded clones, and some rows have none.

TRBV7-3	.	.	TRBJ2-1	CASSLGTSYNEQFF	TGTGCCAGCAGCTTAGGGACATCCTACAATGAGCAGTTCTTC
TRBV2	.	.	TRBJ1-5	CASSGDSNQPQHF	TGTGCCAGCAGTGGGGATAGCAATCAGCCCCAGCATTTT
TRBV5-8	.	.	TRBJ1-5	CASSLQGNQPQHF	TGTGCCAGCAGCTTGCAGGGCAATCAGCCCCAGCATTTT
TRBV5-8	few	TRBD1	TRBJ2-2	CASSKMTGVGTGELFF	TGTGCCAGCAGCAAGATGACAGGGGTTGGGACCGGGGAGCTGTTTTTT
TRBV9	.	.	TRBJ2-3	CASSVDLGTDTQYF	TGTGCCAGCAGCGTAGATTTGGGAACAGATACGCAGTATTTT
TRBV24-1	.	.	TRBJ2-2	CATSLGGPTGELFF	TGTGCCACCAGCCTGGGGGGCCCCACCGGGGAGCTGTTTTTT
TRBV7-9	.	.	TRBJ2-6	CASSLAVIWAGPGANVLTF	TGTGCCAGCAGCTTAGCTGTGATCTGGGCAGGGCCTGGGGCCAACGTCCTGACTTTC
TRBV21-1	.	.	TRBJ2-7	CASSKGRGGKDEQYF	TGTGCCAGCAGCAAAGGGCGAGGGGGGAAGGACGAGCAGTACTTC
TRBV5-4	.	TRBD1	TRBJ2-7	CASSPDRVASNEQYF	TGTGCCAGCAGCCCTGACAGGGTGGCTTCGAACGAGCAGTACTTC
TRBV19	once	TRBD1	TRBJ1-2	CASRSLDRDYGYTF	TGTGCCAGTAGATCACTGGACAGGGACTATGGCTACACCTTC
TRBV6-6	.	.	TRBJ2-3	CASSLRSTLTGNGGTDTQYF	TGTGCCAGCAGTCTCCGCTCAACTTTAACAGGCAACGGAGGCACAGATACGCAGTATTTT
TRBV9	few	.	TRBJ1-2	CASSVDSNYGYTF	TGTGCCAGCAGCGTTGACTCTAACTATGGCTACACCTTC
TRBV9	few	.	TRBJ1-2	CASSEGVSYGYTF	TGTGCCAGCAGCGAGGGGGTCAGCTATGGCTACACCTTC
TRBV19	.	.	TRBJ2-5	CASRANGAGKETQYF	TGTGCCAGTAGGGCGAATGGGGCGGGGAAAGAGACCCAGTACTTC
TRBV5-4	once	TRBD1	TRBJ2-1	CASSLEDRGVNEQFF	TGTGCCAGCAGCTTGGAAGACAGGGGCGTCAATGAGCAGTTCTTC
TRBV18	.	.	TRBJ2-3	CASSPPRGGTDTQYF	TGTGCCAGCTCACCCCCGAGGGGGGGCACAGATACGCAGTATTTT
TRBV7-7	.	TRBD2	TRBJ2-2	CASSLAGPTGELFF	TGTGCTAGCAGCTTAGCGGGGCCCACCGGGGAGCTGTTTTTT
TRBV6-2/TRBV6-3	.	TRBD2	TRBJ2-3	CASSYRTGGREEKGTDTQYF	TGTGCCAGCAGTTACCGGACCGGAGGGCGGGAGGAGAAAGGCACAGATACGCAGTATTTT
TRBV6-6	.	TRBD1	TRBJ1-1	CAILTGMNTEAFF	TGTGCCATCCTGACAGGGATGAACACTGAAGCTTTCTTT
TRBV28	.	TRBD1	TRBJ1-5	CASSWDGTGGRGNQPQHF	TGTGCCAGCAGTTGGGATGGGACAGGGGGCAGGGGCAATCAGCCCCAGCATTTT
TRBV24-1	.	.	TRBJ2-1	CATSDLTPYEQFF	TGTGCCACCAGTGATTTGACCCCCTATGAGCAGTTCTTC
TRBV6-2/TRBV6-3	.	.	TRBJ1-1	CASSYPARNTEAFF	TGTGCCAGCAGTTACCCGGCCAGAAACACTGAAGCTTTCTTT
TRBV19	once	.	TRBJ1-5	CASSTWGPQHF	TGTGCCAGTTCCACCTGGGGGCCCCAGCATTTT
TRBV5-4	.	.	TRBJ2-6	CASSFLQGSISGANVLTF	TGTGCCAGCAGCTTCCTACAAGGCTCAATATCCGGGGCCAACGTCCTGACTTTC
TRBV25-1	once	.	TRBJ1-1	CASSGGTEAFF	TGTGCCAGCAGTGGGGGCACTGAAGCTTTCTTT
TRBV7-2	.	.	TRBJ2-1	CASSLGTGSYNEQFF	TGTGCCAGCAGCTTAGGGACGGGTTCCTACAATGAGCAGTTCTTC
TRBV19	.	.	TRBJ2-3	CASSIWRGVDTQYF	TGTGCCAGTAGTATTTGGCGCGGGGTGGATACGCAGTATTTT
TRBV24-1	.	.	TRBJ2-1	CATSRGAYNEQFF	TGTGCCACCAGTCGCGGAGCCTACAATGAGCAGTTCTTC
TRBV14	.	.	TRBJ2-7	CASSMVIRGGAYEQYF	TGTGCCAGCAGTATGGTCATCAGGGGAGGGGCCTACGAGCAGTACTTC
TRBV27	.	.	TRBJ2-7	CASSPKQVPAYEQYF	TGTGCCAGCAGTCCAAAACAGGTTCCGGCCTACGAGCAGTACTTC
TRBV10-2	once	.	TRBJ1-3	CASSLGALLGDTIYF	TGCGCCAGCAGTCTCGGGGCTCTCCTGGGGGACACCATATATTTT
TRBV5-1	few	.	TRBJ2-2	CASSLGRLPGELFF	TGCGCCAGCAGCTTGGGGCGGCTCCCCGGGGAGCTGTTTTTT
TRBV6-5	.	TRBD1	TRBJ1-1	CASSLTGQVPTEAFF	TGTGCCAGCAGCCTAACCGGACAGGTGCCCACTGAAGCTTTCTTT
TRBV28	.	.	TRBJ2-1	CASSLWGGKGNEQFF	TGTGCCAGCAGTTTATGGGGGGGAAAGGGCAATGAGCAGTTCTTC
TRBV6-5	.	.	TRBJ1-5	CASISRGADQPQHF	TGTGCCAGCATTTCGCGGGGGGCTGATCAGCCCCAGCATTTT
TRBV7-2	.	.	TRBJ2-3	CASRPGTDTQYF	TGTGCCAGCAGACCTGGCACAGATACGCAGTATTTT
TRBV3-1/TRBV3-2	once	.	TRBJ2-1	CASSQDSSRGLEQFF	TGTGCCAGCAGCCAAGATTCCTCCCGAGGGTTGGAGCAGTTCTTC
TRBV6-5	.	TRBD1	TRBJ2-3	CASSLDRAGDTQYF	TGTGCCAGCAGTCTGGACAGGGCAGGAGATACGCAGTATTTT
TRBV6-6	.	.	TRBJ2-5	CASTTSVGSTKTQYF	TGTGCCAGCACTACCTCCGTGGGTTCTACGAAGACCCAGTACTTC
TRBV15	.	TRBD1	TRBJ1-4	CATTRGGQGVEKLFF	TGTGCCACTACACGAGGGGGACAGGGTGTTGAAAAACTGTTTTTT
TRBV5-1	.	TRBD1	TRBJ1-6	CASSAGQGGNSNSPLHF	TGCGCCAGCAGCGCCGGACAGGGGGGAAACTCTAATTCACCCCTCCACTTT
TRBV2	.	.	TRBJ1-5	CASSETRGNWNQPQHF	TGTGCCAGCAGTGAAACTCGGGGTAACTGGAATCAGCCCCAGCATTTT
TRBV15	.	TRBD1	TRBJ2-4	CATSRDGQGDRENIQYF	TGTGCCACCAGCAGAGATGGACAGGGGGACAGAGAAAACATTCAGTACTTC
TRBV15	.	.	TRBJ2-1	CATSRDRNEQFF	TGTGCCACCAGCAGAGATAGGAATGAGCAGTTCTTC
TRBV28	.	TRBD1	TRBJ2-2	CASSGQASGRLFF	TGTGCCAGCAGTGGACAGGCCTCAGGTCGGCTGTTTTTT
TRBV3-1/TRBV3-2	.	TRBD2	TRBJ2-2	CASRKRGGDTGELFF	TGTGCCAGCAGAAAGCGGGGGGGCGACACCGGGGAGCTGTTTTTT
TRBV11-3	once	TRBD2	TRBJ2-7	CASSLGTGSGGEQYF	TGTGCCAGCAGCTTGGGGACCGGGAGCGGGGGCGAGCAGTACTTC
TRBV6-2/TRBV6-3	.	TRBD1	TRBJ2-3	CASSSDRESDTQYF	TGTGCCAGCAGTTCCGACAGGGAAAGTGATACGCAGTATTTT
TRBV4-1	.	.	TRBJ2-7	CASSQSNNPYEQYF	TGCGCCAGCAGCCAATCGAATAATCCCTACGAGCAGTACTTC
TRBV20-1	.	.	TRBJ1-5	CSASNGQPQHF	TGCAGTGCTAGTAACGGTCAGCCCCAGCATTTT
TRBV28	.	TRBD2	TRBJ2-7	CASRQTSGRWAYEQYF	TGTGCCAGCAGACAAACAAGCGGGAGATGGGCCTACGAGCAGTACTTC
TRBV24-1	.	.	TRBJ1-2	CATSEGRYDGYTF	TGTGCCACCAGTGAAGGCAGGTACGACGGCTACACCTTC
TRBV1	once	.	TRBJ2-5	CTSPRRLAGDKETQYF	TGCACCAGCCCCAGGCGACTAGCGGGGGATAAAGAGACCCAGTACTTC
TRBV29-1	.	TRBD2	TRBJ2-7	CSVEDTSGRTYEQYF	TGCAGCGTTGAAGATACTAGCGGGAGGACCTACGAGCAGTACTTC
TRBV7-2	.	.	TRBJ2-1	CASSLSVTDYKQFF	TGTGCCAGCAGCTTATCGGTGACCGATTACAAGCAGTTCTTC
TRBV5-6	.	.	TRBJ2-1	CASSLGSPNNEQFF	TGTGCCAGCAGCTTGGGTAGCCCCAACAATGAGCAGTTCTTC
TRBV10-3	.	.	TRBJ1-5	CAISAVGNQPQHF	TGTGCCATCAGTGCGGTTGGCAATCAGCCCCAGCATTTT
TRBV7-9	.	TRBD2	TRBJ2-7	CASSEGLAGGLNEQYF	TGTGCCAGCAGCGAGGGACTAGCGGGAGGCTTGAACGAGCAGTACTTC